This T cell receptor beta chain derives from a study of cytomegalovirus exposure and HLA in healthy donors. Use of 60 Vbeta and 13 Jbeta primers characterized the PCR. In the study's own analysis: The count from a later analysis was tens of millions of unique TCR beta chains, 9.5 million to 11 million of them shared. Sequencing was performed with immunoSEQ multiplex PCR; in TCRdb, only in-frame clones are kept and a portion is missing. The V and J calls and clone size come from that table; D and trimming were worked out from the DNA. The sample contains under 150,000 clones, about two thirds of which appear only once. For this clone: The antigen remains unidentified.

The CDR3 is 14 residues long. J gave up 0 bases and V 6 bases, and 3 bases lay outside the gene matches. Germline V gene sequence: CDR1 KGHSH, CDR2 LQKENI. Findings and caveats of the study: Researchers counted approximately 160 TCR beta chains as cytomegalovirus-associated. Later analysis identified a missense DCLRE1C variant that was linked to TCR beta V- and J-gene trimming. Being indistinguishable, some V segments were excluded, TRBV6-2 and TRBV6-3 among them.

The genes are TRBV18 and TRBJ1-1, with 8 bases that match TRBD1. The origin of this receptor is a human donor in good health. Sequenced: PBMCs. The CDR3 sequence is CASSTTGVNTEAFF. The CDR3 DNA sequence: TGTGCCAGCTCGACGACAGGGGTGAACACTGAAGCTTTCTTT.